The sequence of this T cell receptor beta chain was determined in a study of blood T cell repertoires in COVID-19 (dated by TCRdb to about 2020). Background on the whole study: Samples from collaborators originated in the United States, Italy and Spain and spanned both the acute and convalescent phases of COVID-19. The material from the prospective study consisted of cDNA or gDNA derived from T cells, B-cell-depleted T cells, or PBMCs. The dataset comprised deeply sampled blood TCRbeta repertoires from subjects exposed to, actively infected with, or recovered from COVID-19. The repertoires were released in a freely available public database meant as a resource for research on the immune response to SARS-CoV-2. The samples were drawn from the first 160 participants of the ongoing ImmuneRACE study and from 950 to 1,500 subjects provided by 6 global collaborators. Nearly every sample came with metadata listing a de-identified subject ID, COVID-19 status, age in years and sex. Where available, HLA class I and class II types were obtained from metadata supplied by the sample provider rather than from assay-based typing.

Trimming takes 0 bases from V and 1 base from J, and the germline ends sit 12 bases apart. The CDR3 runs 16 residues from the cysteine to the phenylalanine. Just CDR3 DNA is preserved here, 48 bases in frame from base 1. CDR1 and CDR2, looked up from the germline V gene, are LGHNA and YNFKEQ. TCRbeta CDR3 regions were amplified from genomic DNA by means of the immunoSEQ Assay, a bias-controlled multiplex PCR. Processing in the source paper ran as follows. The number of nucleated cells in each sample was estimated by amplification of reference gene primers within the assay. To quantify the absolute abundance of each unique TCRbeta CDR3 rearrangement, sequence reads were collapsed and filtered. For each sample, productive Simpson clonality was calculated by taking the square root of Simpson's diversity index across productive rearrangements. The source is immuneACCESS, and TCRdb retained only in-frame sequences with V and J called. Part of the clones is not carried over; for the studies checked, unresolved V genes explain less than half of this, and the remainder is unexplained. V and J calls and clone size follow that table, whereas D and trimming were derived from the DNA. For this sample there are roughly 260,000 clones; approximately 90% appear just once. The ten biggest clones cover roughly 2% of the sample.

Another Seattle source contributed samples from volunteer blood donors who had recovered from COVID-19. Whole blood was collected in K2EDTA tubes by collaborating institutions according to the institutions' own protocols. For TCRbeta analysis, collaborators shipped samples as frozen whole blood, isolated PBMCs, or DNA extracted from either of those sample types. As for this clone: What this receptor recognizes is not known. Per-nucleotide qualities are absent, and no much larger clonotype sits a single base away.

Study-wide conclusions, independent of this receptor: How much clinical and demographic metadata was included differed by source and by participant, and the metadata was provided uncurated.

The rearrangement combines TRBV4-2 with TRBJ1-2; the D gene identity is not certain. This TCR derives from a woman aged 45-65 years who had recovered from COVID-19. Material: peripheral blood. The CDR3 sequence is CASSQERWADNYGYTF. The DNA sequence is given as TGTGCCAGCAGCCAAGAGCGTTGGGCAGATAACTATGGCTACACCTTC.